What follows are 20 T cell receptor beta chains derived from one specimen sequenced in a study of T cell changes during pregnancy in multiple sclerosis. Data came from immunoSEQ multiplex PCR; TCRdb stores just in-frame clones and leaves some out. The sample has about 110,000 clones; just under 95% are singletons. The sequencing here drew on peripheral blood, taken in the third trimester of pregnancy. These receptors originate from a female donor in good health, enrolled as a control in a pregnancy study.

V gene TRBV11-2 combines with J gene TRBJ1-5, with D perhaps matching TRBD1 (5 bases). Germline CDR1 is SGHAT and CDR2 is FQNNGV. The CDR3 is 17 residues long. Trimming cost V 2 bases and J 0 bases, with 14 bases left between them. In DNA, the CDR3 is TGTGCCAGCAGCTTAAGCACAGGACACTATAGCAATCAGCCCCAGCATTTT. The encoded protein is CASSLSTGHYSNQPQHF.

V gene TRBV7-2 combines with J gene TRBJ2-7, with 9 bases identical to TRBD2. Looked up from germline, CDR1 is SGHTA and CDR2 is FQGNSA. V lost 1 base, J lost 1 base, and 2 bases stayed unmatched. The CDR3 runs 15 residues. CDR3 in DNA: TGTGCCAGCAGCTTAGAGCGGGGGGTGTCCTACGAGCAGTACTTC. It codes for CASSLERGVSYEQYF.

The chain combines TRBV9 with TRBJ2-1; 12 bases match TRBD2. The CDR3 contains 15 residues. The junction had 3 bases not matched to a gene; V was cut back by 3 bases and J by 5 bases. Germline V gives CDR1 SGDLS, CDR2 YYNGEE. In DNA, the CDR3 is TGTGCCAGCAGCGGATGGACTAGCGGGGACAATGAGCAGTTCTTC. Translated, it gives CASSGWTSGDNEQFF.

This chain connects TRBV9 to TRBJ2-2, with 8 bases lining up with TRBD2. Germline-derived CDR1 and CDR2 are SGDLS and YYNGEE. Trimming took 3 bases from V and 3 from J; bases not matched to a gene: 7. The length of the CDR3 is 16 residues. CDR3 sequence reads: CASSETGGWYTGELFF. The CDR3, as DNA: TGTGCCAGCAGCGAGACGGGGGGGTGGTACACCGGGGAGCTGTTTTTT.

The chain combines TRBV9 with TRBJ2-2; weak D call: TRBD2 (7 bases). This CDR3 has 16 residues. V was trimmed by 4 bases and J by 1 base, leaving 14 bases between them. Per the germline V gene, CDR1 is SGDLS and CDR2 is YYNGEE. The CDR3 sequence: CASSPLGGGNTGELFF. As DNA, the CDR3 is TGTGCCAGCAGCCCTTTAGGGGGGGGGAACACCGGGGAGCTGTTTTTT. The entire variable domain, with the rest obtained from reference TRBV9 and TRBJ2-2, is as follows: DSGVTQTPKHLITATGQRVTLRCSPRSGDLSVYWYQQSLDQGLQFLIQYYNGEERAKGNILERFSAQQFPDLHSELNLSSLELGDSALYFCASSPLGGGNTGELFFGEGSRLTVL.

The table lists this clone with a count of one. The gene calls are TRBV11-3 and TRBJ2-7; tentative D call: TRBD2 (6 bases). Looked up from germline, CDR1 is SGHNT and CDR2 is YENEEA. V was pared by 3 bases and J by 6 bases, with 9 bases between. This CDR3 is built from 12 residues. DNA of the CDR3: TGTGCCAGCAGCTTCCTGGAGGGCGAGCAGTACTTC. Amino acids: CASSFLEGEQYF.

The genes are TRBV7-9 and TRBJ1-2; 7 bases agree with TRBD1. The length of the CDR3 is 14 residues. The germline V gene has CDR1 SEHNR and CDR2 FQNEAQ (reference sequence). V lost 5 bases and J lost 1; bases outside the gene matches: 4. The CDR3 nucleotides read TGTGCCAGCAGCCCGGGACAGAGTAACTATGGCTACACCTTC. Amino acid sequence: CASSPGQSNYGYTF.

This sequence joins TRBV27 and TRBJ2-2; 13 bases map to TRBD2. The CDR3 consists of 17 residues. Per germline, CDR1 MNHEY and CDR2 SMNVEV (reference sequence). V gave up 3 bases and J gave up 7 bases; unmatched junction bases: 8. Here the CDR3 DNA reads TGTGCCAGCAGTTTTAGGACTAGCGGGGGACGGAGCGGGGAGCTGTTTTTT. This translates into CASSFRTSGGRSGELFF.

This clone was observed a single time. The gene calls are TRBV10-1 and TRBJ1-1, with 7 bases aligning to TRBD1. The length of the CDR3 is 17 residues. In germline, CDR1 is WNHNN, CDR2 SYGVQD (reference sequence). V lost 11 bases and J lost 0; bases outside the gene matches: 18. The CDR3 bases are TGCGCCTGCCAGGGACAGCCAGCCCCCACTGTGAACACTGAAGCTTTCTTT. Its translation: CACQGQPAPTVNTEAFF.

The chain combines TRBV7-3 with TRBJ2-7; 9 bases agree with TRBD1. Trimming took 1 base from V and 7 from J; bases not matched to a gene: 8. The length of the CDR3 is 15 residues. Germline CDR1 and CDR2: SGHTA and FQGTGA. CDR3 DNA sequence: TGTGCCAGCAGCTTAAGTGAGGGACAGGGATCGGAGCAGTACTTC. This gives the protein CASSLSEGQGSEQYF.

In DNA, the CDR3 is TGTGCCAGCAGTGCTTCGTACGAGGGAAACACCATATATTTT. Protein product: CASSASYEGNTIYF. The chain recombines TRBV6-1 with TRBJ1-3; D is undetermined. CDR1 and CDR2 from the germline V gene are MNHNS and SASEGT. This CDR3 region has 14 residues. V shed 4 bases and J shed 4 bases, with 11 bases lying between them.

This clone was recorded only once. The chain has TRBV7-9 and TRBJ1-3; no clear D. Trimming shortened V by 4 bases and J by 0 bases, and 10 bases separated the two germline ends. CDR3 length: 15 residues. Germline assignment: CDR1 SEHNR and CDR2 FQNEAQ (reference sequence). The DNA of the CDR3 is TGTGCCAGCAGCTCCGGACGGGGCTCTGGAAACACCATATATTTT. This encodes CASSSGRGSGNTIYF.

The chain couples TRBV19 to TRBJ2-7; TRBD1 matches 11 bases. Germline lookup yields CDR1 LNHDA and CDR2 SQIVND (reference sequence). V lost 5 bases, J lost 3 bases, and 9 bases stayed unmatched. This CDR3 is 16 amino acids long. CDR3 loop: CASSSRGTGGNYEQYF. The CDR3 DNA sequence: TGTGCCAGTAGTTCGAGGGGGACAGGGGGAAACTACGAGCAGTACTTC. Using reference TRBV19 and TRBJ2-7 for the parts outside the CDR3, the full variable domain is DGGITQSPKYLFRKEGQNVTLSCEQNLNHDAMYWYRQDPGQGLRLIYYSQIVNDFQKGDIAEGYSVSREKKESFPLTVTSAQKNPTAFYLCASSSRGTGGNYEQYFGPGTRLTVT.

The gene calls are TRBV7-9 and TRBJ1-1; weak D call: TRBD1 (6 bases). The ends were cut back, 5 bases at V and 7 bases at J, with 8 bases in the middle. From germline, CDR1 is SEHNR and CDR2 FQNEAQ (reference sequence). The CDR3 is 11 amino acids. The CDR3: CASSETGEAFF. The CDR3 DNA reads as TGTGCCAGCAGCGAGACAGGTGAAGCTTTCTTT. The variable domain in full, with the rest retrieved from reference TRBV7-9 and TRBJ1-1, is DTGVSQNPRHKITKRGQNVTFRCDPISEHNRLYWYRQTLGQGPEFLTYFQNEAQLEKSRLLSDRFSAERPKGSFSTLEIQRTEQGDSAMYLCASSETGEAFFGQGTRLTVV.

This clone was picked up one time. The chain uses TRBV4-3 and TRBJ2-1, with D maybe TRBD1 (5 bases). The CDR3 runs to 14 residues. Germline assignment: CDR1 LGHNA and CDR2 YSLEER. The V end was cut by 0 bases, the J end by 9 bases, with 12 bases between. The CDR3 region is CASSQDFREFEQFF. Written as DNA, the CDR3 is TGCGCCAGCAGCCAAGATTTCAGGGAATTTGAGCAGTTCTTC.

V and J are TRBV6-1 and TRBJ1-6; 7 nucleotides line up with TRBD1. J gave up 6 bases and V 4 bases, and 9 bases lay outside the gene matches. Germline CDR1 reads MNHNS; CDR2 reads SASEGT. This CDR3 spans 16 amino acids. The DNA for the CDR3 is TGTGCCAGCAGTGTATCTACAGGGGACCCTAATTCACCCCTCCACTTT. Residues: CASSVSTGDPNSPLHF.

V gene TRBV5-1 combines with J gene TRBJ2-5, with 8 bases lining up with TRBD1. CDR1 and CDR2 from the germline V gene are SGHRS and YFSETQ. V was clipped by 3 bases and J by 3 bases; unmatched bases: 7. This CDR3 comprises 15 residues. CDR3 protein: CASSSYAQGEETQYF. The CDR3 nucleotides are TGCGCCAGCAGCTCGTACGCACAGGGGGAAGAGACCCAGTACTTC.

The V and J genes are TRBV18 and TRBJ2-7, with a tentative D call TRBD2 (7 bases). CDR1 is KGHSH, CDR2 LQKENI, per germline. V was pared by 3 bases and J by 6 bases, with 12 bases between. The length of the CDR3 is 13 residues. This CDR3 reads CASSPGGLGEQYF. The CDR3 DNA sequence: TGTGCCAGCTCACCCGGGGGGCTCGGCGAGCAGTACTTC.

This sequence joins TRBV6-1 and TRBJ2-3; 13 nucleotides agree with TRBD2. From germline, CDR1 is MNHNS and CDR2 SASEGT. CDR3 length: 16 residues. V was clipped by 1 base and J by 6 bases; unmatched bases: 4. Written as DNA, the CDR3 is TGTGCCAGCAGTGAAGTACAACTAGCGGGAGGGGATACGCAGTATTTT. Translating gives CASSEVQLAGGDTQYF.

J is TRBJ2-2 and V is TRBV9, with a possible D match to TRBD1 (5 bases). CDR3 length equals 14 residues. Germline V CDR1 and CDR2: SGDLS, YYNGEE. V lost 5 bases and J 2 bases, leaving 10 bases between the germline ends. The CDR3 spells CASSDRPNTGELFF. The DNA of the CDR3 is TGTGCCAGCAGTGACAGACCCAACACCGGGGAGCTGTTTTTT. Together with reference TRBV9 and TRBJ2-2, the CDR3 gives the full variable domain: DSGVTQTPKHLITATGQRVTLRCSPRSGDLSVYWYQQSLDQGLQFLIQYYNGEERAKGNILERFSAQQFPDLHSELNLSSLELGDSALYFCASSDRPNTGELFFGEGSRLTVL.